This T cell receptor (beta chain) appears in the sequencing data of a study of response to subunit inactivated influenza vaccine. This clonotype has just a few counts. What it binds is unknown. General study results and limits: Few additional T cells are recruited per seasonal influenza vaccination, authors suggested.

MiXCR, applied by TCRdb to the RT-PCR reads, yields one record per CDR3 protein. Found here are hundreds of thousands of distinct CDR3 sequences, approximately 14% of them singletons; the top ten hold 5.5% to 7%. The CDR3 contains 18 residues. V was shortened by 0 bases and J by 3 bases, with 17 bases between the two germline ends. Germline lookup yields CDR1 LGHNA and CDR2 YNFKEQ. This clonotype originated in a man aged 50 to 59 who received an inactivated influenza vaccine. The chain employs TRBV4-2 and TRBJ1-4; D is uncertain. Specimen: PBMCs from blood, collected 14 to 15 days before vaccination. The CDR3, as DNA: TGTGCCAGCAGCCAAGATCAAAAATCCCTTGGGGCTAATGAAAAACTGTTTTTT. It is translated as CASSQDQKSLGANEKLFF.